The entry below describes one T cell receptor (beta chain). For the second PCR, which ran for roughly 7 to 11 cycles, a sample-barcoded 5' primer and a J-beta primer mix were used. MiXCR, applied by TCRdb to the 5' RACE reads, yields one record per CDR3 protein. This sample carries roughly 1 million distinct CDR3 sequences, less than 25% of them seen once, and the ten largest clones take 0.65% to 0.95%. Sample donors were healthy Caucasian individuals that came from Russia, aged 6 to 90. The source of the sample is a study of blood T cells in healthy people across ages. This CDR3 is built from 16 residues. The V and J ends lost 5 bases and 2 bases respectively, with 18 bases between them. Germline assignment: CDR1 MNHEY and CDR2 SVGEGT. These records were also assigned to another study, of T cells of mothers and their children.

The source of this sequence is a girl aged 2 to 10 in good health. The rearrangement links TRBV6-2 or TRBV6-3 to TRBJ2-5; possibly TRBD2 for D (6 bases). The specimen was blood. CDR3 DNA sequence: TGTGCCAGCAGTCTTCTACTAGGGACTGAACAAGAGACCCAGTACTTC. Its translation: CASSLLLGTEQETQYF.